This TCR beta chain derives from a study of beta chain features in type 1 diabetes. This clone has only a few counts. Its specificity is not known. Whole-study results and caveats: Shortening of TCRB CDR3s, moderate but significant, appeared in all four CD4+ subsets of Type 1 diabetes patients.

Every isolated RNA sample was fully reverse transcribed, so sequencing captured expressed TCRB transcripts. Sequencing used immunoSEQ multiplex PCR; TCRdb keeps in-frame clones, though not all of them. Of around 97,000 clones listed, roughly 28% are singletons. The clonotype was recovered from a woman between 18 and 29 years old with type 1 diabetes. The sequenced sample was central memory CD4+ T cells from blood.

CDR3 sequence reads: CASSPHRQGSMSGQYF. Written as DNA, the CDR3 is TGTGCCAGCAGTCCTCACCGACAGGGTAGTATGTCGGGGCAGTACTTC. The chain uses TRBV28 and TRBJ2-7, with TRBD1 identical over 7 bases. Germline V gene lookup returns CDR1 MDHEN and CDR2 SYDVKM. The junction had 19 bases not matched to a gene; V was cut back by 5 bases and J by 9 bases. The CDR3 has 16 residues.